These 25 T cell receptor beta chains share one sample of origin, sequenced in a study of cytomegalovirus exposure and HLA in healthy donors. Researchers ran the PCR with 60 Vbeta and 13 Jbeta primers. Sequencing used immunoSEQ multiplex PCR; TCRdb keeps in-frame clones, though not all of them. Of 95,000 to 150,000 clones listed, less than 90% are singletons. Sample: PBMCs. The receptors derive from a man in his late teens or twenties in good health and CMV-seropositive.

This chain joins TRBV19 and TRBJ1-1, with 9 nucleotides matching TRBD1. V shed 3 bases and J 1 base; nucleotides not matched to a gene: 3. CDR1 LNHDA and CDR2 SQIVND come from the germline V gene (reference sequence). CDR3 size: 15 residues. CDR3 amino acids: CASSIKTGGNTEAFF. The CDR3 DNA is TGTGCCAGTAGTATCAAGACAGGGGGGAACACTGAAGCTTTCTTT.

The V and J genes are TRBV4-2 and TRBJ2-7; D is unresolved. This CDR3 has 13 amino acids. Trimming pared 0 bases from V and 1 base from J, leaving 4 bases between. The germline V gene encodes CDR1 LGHNA and CDR2 YNFKEQ. The CDR3 reads CASSQDGSYEQYF. CDR3 coding DNA: TGTGCCAGCAGCCAAGACGGTTCCTACGAGCAGTACTTC.

In its sample, this clone was seen a few times. The chain joins TRBV10-2 to TRBJ1-4, with a weak D call TRBD1 (6 bases). CDR1 WSHSY and CDR2 SAAADI come from the germline V gene. V gave up 6 bases and J gave up 7 bases, with 18 bases separating them. CDR3 length: 15 residues. The CDR3 region has the DNA TGCGCCAGCAGAGTCTCGGGAGGGGGAGGTGAAAAACTGTTTTTT. This codes for CASRVSGGGGEKLFF.

This clone has at least ten counts. The chain carries TRBV13 and TRBJ2-1, with 11 bases matching TRBD2. The CDR3 sequence is 14 residues long. From germline, CDR1 is PRHDT and CDR2 FYEKMQ (reference sequence). The V segment lost 7 bases and the J segment 4 bases; nucleotides outside the gene matches: 3. CDR3 DNA sequence: TGTGCCAGCACGCGACTAGCGGGGTACAATGAGCAGTTCTTC. Amino acid sequence: CASTRLAGYNEQFF.

The chain is built from TRBV20-1 and TRBJ1-1, with D uncertain. The CDR3 is made up of 11 amino acids. V was cut by 5 bases and J by 0 bases, with 4 bases left in between. CDR1 and CDR2 (germline): DFQATT, SNEGSKA (reference sequence). The CDR3 nucleotides are TGCAGTGCTCCATTGAACACTGAAGCTTTCTTT. It yields the protein CSAPLNTEAFF.

This clone was found a few times. The rearrangement joins TRBV15 to TRBJ2-1; D is possibly TRBD1 (6 bases). V was clipped by 8 bases and J by 4 bases, with 12 bases between them. CDR3 length: 13 amino acids. Germline loops: CDR1 LNHNV, CDR2 YYDKDF (reference sequence). The CDR3 loop reads CATWDTEYNEQFF. The CDR3 DNA reads as TGTGCCACCTGGGACACTGAGTACAATGAGCAGTTCTTC.

V and J are TRBV5-1 and TRBJ2-7, with TRBD1 identical over 7 bases. The CDR3 consists of 16 residues. Germline V gives CDR1 SGHRS, CDR2 YFSETQ. V was clipped by 4 bases and J by 1 base; unmatched bases: 11. In DNA, the CDR3 is TGCGCCAGCAGCCCCATTCCCACAGGGGCTTCCTACGAGCAGTACTTC. Encoded protein: CASSPIPTGASYEQYF.

This clone has just one count. The chain joins TRBV7-8 to TRBJ1-2, with TRBD1 as a possible D gene (5 bases). Trimming stripped 5 bases from V and 8 bases from J, with 15 bases between. CDR1 is SGHVS and CDR2 is FQNEAQ in the germline V gene. There are 13 residues in the CDR3. CDR3: CASSPPAGRGYTF. CDR3 bases: TGTGCCAGCAGCCCCCCAGCAGGGAGGGGCTACACCTTC.

V is TRBV10-2 and J is TRBJ2-3; 11 bases match TRBD1. Germline V gene sequence: CDR1 WSHSY, CDR2 SAAADI. This CDR3 is built from 18 residues. V lost 4 bases, J lost 2 bases, and 11 bases stayed unmatched. For the CDR3, the DNA is TGCGCCAGCAGTGGGGGGACAGGGGGTAATTATAACACAGATACGCAGTATTTT. It codes for CASSGGTGGNYNTDTQYF.

The chain recombines TRBV2 with TRBJ2-7; 9 bases align to TRBD1. V shed 1 base, J shed 7 bases, and the junction held 8 bases outside the gene matches. Germline CDR1 and CDR2: SNHLY and FYNNEI. The CDR3 totals 15 residues. CDR3 amino acids: CASSEGTGEWKEQYF. CDR3 coding DNA: TGTGCCAGCAGTGAAGGGACAGGGGAATGGAAAGAGCAGTACTTC.

J is TRBJ2-2 and V is TRBV28; 7 nucleotides agree with TRBD1. Germline lookup yields CDR1 MDHEN and CDR2 SYDVKM. The CDR3 sequence is 18 residues long. After removal of 3 bases from V and 3 bases from J, the junction contained 13 bases not matched to a gene. CDR3 protein: CASSFVLFDRVHTGELFF. In nucleotides, the CDR3 is TGTGCCAGCAGTTTTGTGCTTTTTGACAGGGTTCACACCGGGGAGCTGTTTTTT.

J is TRBJ1-1 and V is TRBV5-1; TRBD1 matches at 7 bases. Germline CDR1 and CDR2: SGHRS and YFSETQ. This CDR3 spans 15 amino acids. With V trimmed by 2 bases and J by 0 bases, 4 bases remained unmatched. The CDR3 DNA is TGCGCCAGCAGCTTATCCGGGACAGTGAACACTGAAGCTTTCTTT. This encodes CASSLSGTVNTEAFF.

The table lists this clone with a count of one. The chain combines TRBV30 with TRBJ2-7; no clear D gene. This CDR3 has 16 residues. V dropped 4 bases and J dropped 4 bases, with 23 bases sitting between them. The V gene's germline CDR1 is GTSNPN and CDR2 SVGIG (reference sequence). CDR3 residues: CAWTPPRLPLLYEQYF. As DNA, the CDR3 is TGTGCCTGGACCCCACCCAGGCTTCCCCTCCTGTACGAGCAGTACTTC.

This chain joins TRBV6-6 and TRBJ2-1; weak D call: TRBD1 (6 bases). V was clipped by 5 bases and J by 5 bases, with 19 bases between them. The CDR3 runs to 16 residues. The V gene's germline CDR1 is MNHNY and CDR2 SVGAGI (reference sequence). CDR3 residues: CASSPAWGPFHNEQFF. The CDR3 DNA reads as TGTGCCAGCAGTCCCGCATGGGGGCCTTTCCACAATGAGCAGTTCTTC.

The CDR3 is CASSLDTGGYGYTF. The CDR3 DNA sequence: TGCGCCAGCAGCTTGGACACCGGGGGCTATGGCTACACCTTC. V and J are TRBV5-1 and TRBJ1-2; D may be TRBD1 (5 bases). Germline V gene sequence: CDR1 SGHRS, CDR2 YFSETQ. Trimming shortened V by 0 bases and J by 4 bases, and 10 bases separated the two germline ends. The CDR3 totals 14 residues.

V gene TRBV5-6 combines with J gene TRBJ2-7; a possible D gene is TRBD1 (6 bases). The germline V gene encodes CDR1 SGHDT and CDR2 YYEEEE. V gave up 5 bases and J gave up 1 base, with 10 bases separating them. The CDR3 length is 13 residues. The CDR3 spells CASRGHASYEQYF. CDR3 bases: TGTGCCAGCAGGGGACACGCGTCCTACGAGCAGTACTTC.

Concerning this clone itself: Mismatch with germline at one junction end may stem from a read error. The same CDR3 is also encoded by other DNA sequences in this sample. The genes are TRBV29-1 and TRBJ2-7; D call uncertain. CDR3 length equals 13 residues. CDR1 is SQVTM, CDR2 ANQGSEA, per germline. This CDR3 is CSAVEPPYYEQYF. For the CDR3, the DNA is TGCAGCGCCGTAGAACCCCCGTACTACGAGCAATACTTC.

The chain's CDR3 is CASSQAGSGGGSGRDTQYF. The CDR3 nucleotides are TGCGCCAGCAGCCAAGCAGGTAGCGGGGGGGGAAGCGGGAGAGATACGCAGTATTTT. This chain uses TRBV4-1 with TRBJ2-3; 11 bases line up with TRBD2. The V and J ends lost 1 base and 5 bases, in that order; junction bases with no gene match: 14. This CDR3 contains 19 residues. CDR1 and CDR2 (germline): MGHRA, YSYEKL.

The chain has TRBV2 and TRBJ2-1, with 11 bases matching TRBD2. Per germline, CDR1 SNHLY and CDR2 FYNNEI. The CDR3 loop spans 15 amino acids. V shed 2 bases and J 7 bases; nucleotides not matched to a gene: 4. The CDR3 region is CASSEYSGGANEQFF. The CDR3 DNA is TGTGCCAGCAGTGAATATAGCGGGGGGGCGAATGAGCAGTTCTTC.

The chain couples TRBV29-1 to TRBJ2-7; 7 nucleotides align to TRBD1. CDR1 is SQVTM and CDR2 is ANQGSEA in the germline V gene. V lost 7 bases, J lost 2 bases, and 8 bases stayed unmatched. This CDR3 comprises 13 residues. As DNA, the CDR3 is TGCAGCGGCCGGGACAGAATAACCTACGAGCAGTACTTC. Translated: CSGRDRITYEQYF.

The sample holds a few counts of this clone. The rearrangement uses TRBV6-1 and TRBJ2-6, with TRBD1 matching over 7 bases. The CDR3 loop spans 13 amino acids. Trimming took 10 bases from V and 11 from J; bases not matched to a gene: 11. From germline, CDR1 is MNHNS and CDR2 SASEGT. The CDR3 DNA sequence: TGTGCCACGTACACAGGGGACCCAGACGTCCTGACTTTC. Translating it yields CATYTGDPDVLTF.

The chain uses TRBV7-2 and TRBJ2-4; TRBD2 matches 9 bases. Trimming removed 5 bases from V and 8 bases from J; junction bases left unmatched: 7. This CDR3 is built from 14 residues. The germline V gene encodes CDR1 SGHTA and CDR2 FQGNSA. The DNA of the CDR3 is TGTGCCAGCAGCCTTCGGACTAGCGAGGACATTCAGTACTTC. Its protein is CASSLRTSEDIQYF.

The chain employs TRBV9 and TRBJ1-2; 7 bases agree with TRBD1. The CDR3 spans 16 residues. The trim removed 3 bases at V and 3 bases at J, leaving 11 bases unmatched. Germline lookup yields CDR1 SGDLS and CDR2 YYNGEE. For the CDR3, the DNA is TGTGCCAGCAGCGCTCTCCAGACAGGGCCGGACTATGGCTACACCTTC. This translates into CASSALQTGPDYGYTF. Variable domain in full (rest from reference TRBV9 and TRBJ1-2): DSGVTQTPKHLITATGQRVTLRCSPRSGDLSVYWYQQSLDQGLQFLIQYYNGEERAKGNILERFSAQQFPDLHSELNLSSLELGDSALYFCASSALQTGPDYGYTFGSGTRLTVV.

This clone was observed once. The V and J genes are TRBV5-8 and TRBJ2-5; no clear D gene. The CDR3 is 13 amino acids. V gave up 4 bases and J gave up 5 bases, with 12 bases separating them. The germline gives CDR1 SGHTS, CDR2 YDEGEE. CDR3 DNA: TGTGCCAGCAGCCCCCCTGCGTGGGAGACCCAGTACTTC. Translating gives CASSPPAWETQYF.

This clone has only one observation. The rearrangement joins TRBV5-1 to TRBJ2-1, with 9 bases aligning to TRBD2. The CDR3 runs to 15 residues. With 4 bases clipped from V and 8 bases from J, the junction kept 10 bases outside the gene matches. The germline gives CDR1 SGHRS, CDR2 YFSETQ. This chain's CDR3 is CASSPLAGGRDEQFF. The DNA for the CDR3 is TGCGCCAGCAGCCCCCTGGCGGGGGGGCGGGATGAGCAGTTCTTC. Full variable domain (outside the CDR3, taken from reference TRBV5-1 and TRBJ2-1): KAGVTQTPRYLIKTRGQQVTLSCSPISGHRSVSWYQQTPGQGLQFLFEYFSETQRNKGNFPGRFSGRQFSNSRSEMNVSTLELGDSALYLCASSPLAGGRDEQFFGPGTRLTVL.